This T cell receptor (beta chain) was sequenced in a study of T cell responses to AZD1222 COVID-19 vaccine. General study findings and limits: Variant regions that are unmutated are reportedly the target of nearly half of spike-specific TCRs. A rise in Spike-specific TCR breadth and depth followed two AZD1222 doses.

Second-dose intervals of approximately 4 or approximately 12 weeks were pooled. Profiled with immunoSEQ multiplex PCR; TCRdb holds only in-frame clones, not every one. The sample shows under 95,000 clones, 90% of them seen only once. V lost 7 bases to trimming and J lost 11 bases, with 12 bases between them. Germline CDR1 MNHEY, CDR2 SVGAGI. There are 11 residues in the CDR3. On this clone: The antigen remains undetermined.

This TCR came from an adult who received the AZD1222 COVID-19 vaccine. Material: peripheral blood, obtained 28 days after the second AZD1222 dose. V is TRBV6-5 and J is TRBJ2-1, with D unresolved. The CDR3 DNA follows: TGTGCCAGCATCTCCGGACCCCAGCAGTTCTTC. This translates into CASISGPQQFF.